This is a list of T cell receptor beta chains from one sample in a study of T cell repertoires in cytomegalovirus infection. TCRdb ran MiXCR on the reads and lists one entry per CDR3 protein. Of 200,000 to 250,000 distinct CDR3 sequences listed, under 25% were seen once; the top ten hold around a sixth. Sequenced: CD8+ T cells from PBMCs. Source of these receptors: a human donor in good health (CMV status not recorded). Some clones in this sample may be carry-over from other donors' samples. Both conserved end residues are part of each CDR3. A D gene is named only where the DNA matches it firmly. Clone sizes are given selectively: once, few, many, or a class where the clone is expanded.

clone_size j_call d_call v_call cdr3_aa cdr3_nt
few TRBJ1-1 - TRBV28 CASIPPGMNTEAFF TGTGCCAGCATCCCCCCGGGTATGAACACTGAAGCTTTCTTT
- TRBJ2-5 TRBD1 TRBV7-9 CASSPRTGSKETQYF TGTGCCAGCAGCCCCCGGACAGGGTCCAAAGAGACCCAGTACTTC
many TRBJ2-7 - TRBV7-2 CASSFLGGFGNEQYF TGTGCCAGCAGCTTTTTAGGGGGGTTCGGGAACGAGCAGTACTTC
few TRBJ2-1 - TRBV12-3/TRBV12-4 CASSLITRDEQFF TGTGCCAGCAGTTTAATCACACGCGATGAGCAGTTCTTC
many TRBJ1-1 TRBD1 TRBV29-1 CSVEDNSGTVWGPEAFF TGCAGCGTTGAAGATAATTCGGGGACAGTTTGGGGCCCCGAAGCTTTCTTT
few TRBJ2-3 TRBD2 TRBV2 CASSHVTSGTDTQYF TGTGCCAGCAGTCATGTGACTAGCGGTACAGATACGCAGTATTTT
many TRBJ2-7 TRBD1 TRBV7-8 CASSVTGDEQYF TGTGCCAGCAGCGTCACAGGGGACGAGCAGTACTTC
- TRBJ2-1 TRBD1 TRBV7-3 CASSIRQGRNNEQFF TGTGCCAGCAGCATCCGACAGGGTAGGAACAATGAGCAGTTCTTC
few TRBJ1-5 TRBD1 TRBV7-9 CASSGTGAGNQPQHF TGTGCCAGCAGCGGGACAGGGGCGGGAAATCAGCCCCAGCATTTT
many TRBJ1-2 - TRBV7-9 CASSLVGANYGYTF TGTGCCAGCAGCTTGGTAGGGGCTAACTATGGCTACACCTTC
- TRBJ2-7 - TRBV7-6 CASRIRGGEQYF TGTGCCAGCAGAATCAGGGGAGGCGAGCAGTACTTC
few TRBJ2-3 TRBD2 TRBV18 CASSPVGSGDYTDTQYF TGTGCCAGCTCACCTGTCGGTAGCGGGGATTACACAGATACGCAGTATTTT
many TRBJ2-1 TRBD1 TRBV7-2 CASSPRPGQGRSNEQFF TGTGCCAGCAGCCCCCGGCCTGGACAGGGGAGGTCCAATGAGCAGTTCTTC
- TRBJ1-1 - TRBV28 CASTQQNMNTEAFF TGTGCCAGCACCCAACAGAACATGAACACTGAAGCTTTCTTT
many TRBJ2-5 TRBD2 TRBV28 CASSFGGGQETQYF TGTGCCAGCAGTTTTGGCGGGGGGCAAGAGACCCAGTACTTC
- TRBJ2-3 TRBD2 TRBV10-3 CAISDYPLLAGTDTQYF TGTGCCATCAGTGACTACCCCCTTCTAGCGGGGACAGATACGCAGTATTTT
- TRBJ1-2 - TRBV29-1 CSVVGGPKNYGYTF TGCAGCGTTGTGGGGGGGCCAAAAAACTATGGCTACACCTTC
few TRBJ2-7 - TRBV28 CASTPGGYEQYF TGTGCCAGCACCCCTGGCGGCTACGAGCAGTACTTC
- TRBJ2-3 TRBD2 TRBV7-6 CASSLKLAGGRDTDTQYF TGTGCCAGCAGCTTGAAACTAGCGGGGGGGCGGGACACAGATACGCAGTATTTT
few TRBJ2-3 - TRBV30 CALSGSAGTDTQYF TGTGCCTTGAGCGGCAGCGCTGGCACAGATACGCAGTATTTT
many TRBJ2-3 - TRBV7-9 CASSLPGSGTDTQYF TGTGCCAGCAGCTTGCCCGGGTCAGGCACAGATACGCAGTATTTT
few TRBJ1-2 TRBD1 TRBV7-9 CAWTGTANYGYTF TGTGCCTGGACAGGGACCGCTAACTATGGCTACACCTTC